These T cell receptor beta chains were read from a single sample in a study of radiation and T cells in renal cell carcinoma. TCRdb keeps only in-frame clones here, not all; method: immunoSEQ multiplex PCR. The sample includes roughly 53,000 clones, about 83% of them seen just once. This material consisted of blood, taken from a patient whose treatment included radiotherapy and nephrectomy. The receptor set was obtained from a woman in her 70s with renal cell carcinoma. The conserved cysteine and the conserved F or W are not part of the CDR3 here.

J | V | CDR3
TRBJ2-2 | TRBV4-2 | ASSPTENSNTGELF
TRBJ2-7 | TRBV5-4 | ASSLVEAEYEQY
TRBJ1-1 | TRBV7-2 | ASSRGGTAIPEAF
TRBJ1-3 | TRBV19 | ASSMSGFSGNTIY
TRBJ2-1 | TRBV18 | ASSPIRGEGIEQF
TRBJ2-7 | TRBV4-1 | ASSQDQLAGALSYEQY
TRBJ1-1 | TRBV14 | ASSPLGPYTAEAF
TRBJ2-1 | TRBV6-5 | ASSYSPGNEQF
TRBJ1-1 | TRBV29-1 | SVDTQGSGTEAF
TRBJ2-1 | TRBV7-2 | ASSLALNEQF
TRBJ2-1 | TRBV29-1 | SVEGHRVGANEQF
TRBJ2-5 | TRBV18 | ASSPRRLRSQETQY
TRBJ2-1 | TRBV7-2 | ASSLTRNSYNEQF
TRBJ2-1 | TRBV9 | ASSVGGGASSYNEQF
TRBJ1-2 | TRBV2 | ASRHSPTGMTNYGYT
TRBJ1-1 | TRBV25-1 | ASSEAGSTEAF
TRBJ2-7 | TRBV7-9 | ASSSSGRGNEQY
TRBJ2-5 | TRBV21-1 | ASSSFRDRGNGTQY
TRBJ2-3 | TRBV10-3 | AISAGGTDTQY
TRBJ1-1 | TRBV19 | ASTDRRGKTEAF
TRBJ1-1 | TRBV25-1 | ASLTGIGDTEAF
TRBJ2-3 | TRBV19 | ASSIGTQQGTQY
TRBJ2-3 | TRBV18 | ASSPGGARTDTQY
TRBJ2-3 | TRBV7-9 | ASKRGQGDTQY
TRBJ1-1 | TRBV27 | ASSLIGYTEAF
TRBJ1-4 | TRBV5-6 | ASSLRDRGQF
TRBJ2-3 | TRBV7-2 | ASSLGLAGAGDTQY
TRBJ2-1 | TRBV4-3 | ASSQVVVGLYNEQF
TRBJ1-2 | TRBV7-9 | ASSRDRDGYT
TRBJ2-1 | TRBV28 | ASSTGALRNEQF
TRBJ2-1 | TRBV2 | ASSGQAGGLNEQF
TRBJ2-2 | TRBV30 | ASSQGGYSGELF
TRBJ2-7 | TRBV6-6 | ASRDPGQGSYEQY
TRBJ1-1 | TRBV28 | ASSLTAFGKTEAF
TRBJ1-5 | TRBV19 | ATCPGGSNQPQH
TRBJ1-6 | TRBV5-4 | ASSTNRGSYNSPLH
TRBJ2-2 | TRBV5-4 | ASSFRDSGELF